A single sample gave rise to the 20 T cell receptor beta chains below, sequenced in a study of blood T cell repertoires in COVID-19. Method: immunoSEQ multiplex PCR; TCRdb's copy keeps in-frame clones and lacks some. Here the sample spans hundreds of thousands of clones, 88% being singletons. Sequenced input: PBMCs or T cells enriched from blood (not recorded which). The receptors were sampled from a woman aged 55-75 years in a cohort exposed to, infected with or recovered from COVID-19 (not recorded which).

This chain links TRBV2 with TRBJ2-7, with no clear D. Trimming left V 2 bases short and J 2 bases short, with 10 bases between. Germline V gene lookup returns CDR1 SNHLY and CDR2 FYNNEI. The CDR3 loop spans 14 amino acids. The CDR3 is CASSEQIGAYEQYF. For the CDR3, the DNA is TGTGCCAGCAGTGAACAGATCGGAGCCTACGAGCAGTACTTC.

The gene calls are TRBV14 and TRBJ1-6; D gene unclear. V gave up 2 bases and J gave up 5 bases, with 4 bases separating them. The CDR3 spans 13 residues. CDR1 and CDR2 from the germline V gene are SGHDN and FVKESK. The CDR3 DNA sequence: TGTGCCAGCAGCCAATATCATAATTCACCCCTCCACTTT. This encodes CASSQYHNSPLHF. Full variable domain (missing parts from reference TRBV14 and TRBJ1-6): EAGVTQFPSHSVIEKGQTVTLRCDPISGHDNLYWYRRVMGKEIKFLLHFVKESKQDESGMPNNRFLAERTGGTYSTLKVQPAELEDSGVYFCASSQYHNSPLHFGNGTRLTVT.

The chain is built from TRBV4-2 and TRBJ2-1; 10 positions match TRBD2. The CDR3 is 17 residues long. V was pared by 3 bases and J by 12 bases, with 17 bases of the junction left unmatched. Germline CDR1 and CDR2: LGHNA and YNFKEQ. CDR3: CASSQPSAGTSVRGQFF. In nucleotides, the CDR3 is TGTGCCAGCAGCCAGCCCAGCGCCGGGACTAGCGTGCGGGGGCAGTTCTTC.

The rearrangement joins TRBV5-6 to TRBJ2-7; TRBD1 aligns across 8 bases. The CDR3 spans 14 residues. The trim removed 1 base at V and 6 bases at J, leaving 6 bases unmatched. In germline, CDR1 is SGHDT, CDR2 YYEEEE. CDR3 protein: CASSLPTGGSEQYF. DNA for the CDR3: TGTGCCAGCAGCTTGCCCACAGGGGGTAGCGAGCAGTACTTC.

This chain links TRBV24-1 with TRBJ2-1, with TRBD1 matching over 8 bases. J lost 5 bases, V lost 3 bases, and 8 bases had no gene match. This CDR3 is 16 amino acids long. In germline, CDR1 is KGHDR, CDR2 SFDVKD. The CDR3 loop is CATSDRDRNGHNEQFF. In DNA form, the CDR3 reads TGTGCCACCAGTGATCGGGACAGGAACGGCCACAATGAGCAGTTCTTC.

The chain combines TRBV6-5 with TRBJ1-1; 8 positions match TRBD1. The junction had 5 bases not matched to a gene; V was cut back by 2 bases and J by 0 bases. CDR1 is MNHEY, CDR2 SVGAGI, per germline. The CDR3 has 16 amino acids. The CDR3 sequence is CASSYGTGGMNTEAFF. CDR3 nucleotides: TGTGCCAGCAGTTACGGAACAGGGGGGATGAACACTGAAGCTTTCTTT.

The chain is built from TRBV2 and TRBJ1-2; tentative D call: TRBD1 (5 bases). The CDR3 has 15 amino acids. With 4 bases removed from V and 0 bases from J, the gap between germline ends came to 12 bases. CDR1 is SNHLY, CDR2 FYNNEI, per germline. The CDR3 region has the DNA TGTGCCAGCAGTGGACCCAGACAGTCTAACTATGGCTACACCTTC. It yields the protein CASSGPRQSNYGYTF.

The CDR3 protein is CASSYEGSNSPLHF. The CDR3 DNA reads as TGTGCCAGCAGCTATGAGGGATCAAATTCACCCCTCCACTTT. The chain combines TRBV9 with TRBJ1-6; D ambiguous. V lost 4 bases, J lost 7 bases, and 12 bases lay in between. Germline V gives CDR1 SGDLS, CDR2 YYNGEE. The CDR3 consists of 14 residues.

The chain employs TRBV4-1 and TRBJ2-3; TRBD2 might be the D (5 bases). Germline V lookup: CDR1 MGHRA, CDR2 YSYEKL. The CDR3 is made up of 15 amino acids. V shed 0 bases and J shed 7 bases, with 14 bases lying between them. The CDR3 loop reads CASSQDTRVTNTQYF. Here the CDR3 DNA reads TGCGCCAGCAGCCAAGATACGCGGGTGACAAATACGCAGTATTTT.

This chain uses TRBV5-4 with TRBJ2-1; 7 positions agree with TRBD2. Germline lookup yields CDR1 SGHNT and CDR2 YYREEE (reference sequence). V lost 7 bases, J lost 5 bases, and 9 bases stayed unmatched. This CDR3 is 14 amino acids long. The CDR3 DNA is TGTGCCAGCGGTCACGGACTAGTTGACAATGAGCAGTTCTTC. Translation: CASGHGLVDNEQFF.

The V call is TRBV3-1 (or the pseudogene TRBV3-2), the J call TRBJ2-2; 11 bases align to TRBD2. Germline lookup yields CDR1 LGHDT and CDR2 YNNKEL (reference sequence). The CDR3 loop spans 15 amino acids. With 5 bases clipped from V and 5 bases from J, the junction kept 4 bases outside the gene matches. The CDR3, as DNA: TGTGCCAGCAGCGGCGTAGCGGGAGGGACCGGGGAGCTGTTTTTT. Translating it yields CASSGVAGGTGELFF.

The rearrangement links TRBV2 to TRBJ2-2, with 12 nucleotides matching TRBD1. Germline CDR1 is SNHLY and CDR2 is FYNNEI. The CDR3 has 15 residues. With V trimmed by 4 bases and J by 7 bases, 4 bases remained unmatched. CDR3 DNA: TGTGCCAGCAGTGCCGGGACAGGGGGCGGCGGGGAGCTGTTTTTT. As protein: CASSAGTGGGGELFF.

This clone was seen a single time. V gene TRBV5-1 combines with J gene TRBJ2-7; TRBD2 aligns across 8 bases. Unmatched junction bases numbered 2, after V lost 0 bases and J lost 0 bases. The CDR3 has 15 residues. The germline CDR1 and CDR2 sequences are SGHRS and YFSETQ. The CDR3 reads CASSLEGTSSYEQYF. In DNA form, the CDR3 reads TGCGCCAGCAGCTTGGAGGGGACTAGCTCCTACGAGCAGTACTTC.

The V call is TRBV7-8, the J call TRBJ1-1; D may be TRBD1 (5 bases). Trimming removed 3 bases from V and 0 bases from J, with 8 bases in between. This CDR3 spans 14 amino acids. Germline-derived CDR1 and CDR2 are SGHVS and FQNEAQ. CDR3 nucleotides: TGTGCCAGCAGCTTGACAGAGATGAACACTGAAGCTTTCTTT. Protein sequence: CASSLTEMNTEAFF.

The chain combines TRBV28 with TRBJ2-3; TRBD2 matches at 8 bases. CDR1 is MDHEN and CDR2 is SYDVKM in the germline V gene. The CDR3 runs 13 residues. The ends lost 6 bases at V and 4 bases at J; junction bases unmatched: 3. The CDR3 DNA reads as TGTGCCAGCAGGGCGGGAGGTGCAGATACGCAGTATTTT. Protein sequence: CASRAGGADTQYF.

A single count supports this clone. The chain joins TRBV11-2 to TRBJ2-1; the D is unclear. Germline loops: CDR1 SGHAT, CDR2 FQNNGV. V lost 3 bases and J 4 bases, leaving 19 bases between the germline ends. The CDR3 is 17 amino acids. The CDR3 coding sequence is TGTGCCAGCAGCTTCGGGTTATTCTACCCCCCATACAATGAGCAGTTCTTC. Protein: CASSFGLFYPPYNEQFF.

The rearrangement uses TRBV28 and TRBJ1-1, with TRBD1 as a possible D gene (5 bases). The germline CDR1 and CDR2 sequences are MDHEN and SYDVKM. The V and J ends lost 2 bases and 1 base respectively, with 11 bases between them. This CDR3 is built from 15 residues. Here the CDR3 reads CASSLGGLSNTEAFF. For the CDR3, the DNA is TGTGCCAGCAGTTTAGGGGGGTTGTCGAACACTGAAGCTTTCTTT.

This chain joins TRBV28 and TRBJ1-3; D not certain. V was clipped by 6 bases and J by 0 bases, with 18 bases between them. The CDR3 consists of 17 residues. Per the germline V gene, CDR1 is MDHEN and CDR2 is SYDVKM. The CDR3 sequence is CASRLTNSGSSGNTIYF. CDR3 DNA sequence: TGTGCCAGCAGATTAACCAATTCCGGGAGCTCTGGAAACACCATATATTTT.

This clone appeared many times. The chain uses TRBV10-3 and TRBJ2-7; D not certain. Germline V gives CDR1 ENHRY, CDR2 SYGVKD. This CDR3 contains 13 residues. The ends were cut back, 3 bases at V and 4 bases at J, with 10 bases in the middle. CDR3 in amino acids: CAISEGVAYEQYF. The CDR3 nucleotides are TGTGCCATCAGTGAAGGAGTGGCGTACGAGCAGTACTTC.

This clone appeared once. The V gene is TRBV19, the J gene TRBJ1-2; a possible D gene is TRBD1 (5 bases). The CDR3 is made up of 15 amino acids. The germline CDR1 and CDR2 sequences are LNHDA and SQIVND (reference sequence). The germline V and J ends were trimmed by 5 bases and 6 bases, with 19 bases remaining between them. CDR3 region: CASSPRGESSDGYTF. The DNA for the CDR3 is TGTGCCAGTAGTCCGCGGGGGGAGAGTTCCGATGGCTACACCTTC.